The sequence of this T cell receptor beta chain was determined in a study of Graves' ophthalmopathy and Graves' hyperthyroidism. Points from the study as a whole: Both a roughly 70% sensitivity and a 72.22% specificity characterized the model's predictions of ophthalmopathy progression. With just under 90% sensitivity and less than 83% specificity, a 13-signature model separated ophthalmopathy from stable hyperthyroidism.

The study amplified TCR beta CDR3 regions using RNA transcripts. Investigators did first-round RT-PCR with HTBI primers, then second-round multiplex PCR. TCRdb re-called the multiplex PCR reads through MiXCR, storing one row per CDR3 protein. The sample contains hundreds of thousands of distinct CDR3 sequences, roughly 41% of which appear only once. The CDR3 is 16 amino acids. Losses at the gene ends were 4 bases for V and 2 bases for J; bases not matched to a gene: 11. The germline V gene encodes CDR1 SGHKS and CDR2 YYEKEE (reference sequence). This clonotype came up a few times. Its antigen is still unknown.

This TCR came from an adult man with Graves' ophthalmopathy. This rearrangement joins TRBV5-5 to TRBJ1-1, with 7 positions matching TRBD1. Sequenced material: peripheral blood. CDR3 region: CASSLRQGPLNTEAFF. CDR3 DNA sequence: TGTGCCAGCAGCCTAAGACAGGGACCCCTAAACACTGAAGCTTTCTTT.